This T cell receptor (beta chain) was sequenced during a study of metastatic and nonmetastatic thyroid tumors. The overall study: Repertoires were compared across blood and tumor or nodule tissue from malignant and benign thyroid patients.

TCRdb ran MiXCR on the PCR reads. The sample holds over 10,000 clones; 33% are singletons and the top ten take around 12%. For this clone: The antigen is undetermined.

Study-wide findings and caveats: As reported, TCR beta diversity in blood and tumor was significantly higher in malignant thyroid tumors than in benign nodules.

The CDR3 is 13 residues long. Germline V lookup: CDR1 SGHAT, CDR2 FQDESV (reference sequence). Trimming cost V 5 bases and J 2 bases; bases outside gene matches: 0. All patients were untreated before thyroid surgery. The gene calls are TRBV11-1 and TRBJ2-7; 10 nucleotides line up with TRBD1. What was sequenced was tumor tissue. The TCR originated in a male donor with papillary thyroid cancer or a benign thyroid nodule (not recorded which). Some clones in this sample may be carry-over from other donors' samples. CDR3 residues: CASSDRGPYEQYF. The CDR3 bases are TGTGCCAGCAGCGACAGGGGGCCCTACGAGCAGTACTTC.